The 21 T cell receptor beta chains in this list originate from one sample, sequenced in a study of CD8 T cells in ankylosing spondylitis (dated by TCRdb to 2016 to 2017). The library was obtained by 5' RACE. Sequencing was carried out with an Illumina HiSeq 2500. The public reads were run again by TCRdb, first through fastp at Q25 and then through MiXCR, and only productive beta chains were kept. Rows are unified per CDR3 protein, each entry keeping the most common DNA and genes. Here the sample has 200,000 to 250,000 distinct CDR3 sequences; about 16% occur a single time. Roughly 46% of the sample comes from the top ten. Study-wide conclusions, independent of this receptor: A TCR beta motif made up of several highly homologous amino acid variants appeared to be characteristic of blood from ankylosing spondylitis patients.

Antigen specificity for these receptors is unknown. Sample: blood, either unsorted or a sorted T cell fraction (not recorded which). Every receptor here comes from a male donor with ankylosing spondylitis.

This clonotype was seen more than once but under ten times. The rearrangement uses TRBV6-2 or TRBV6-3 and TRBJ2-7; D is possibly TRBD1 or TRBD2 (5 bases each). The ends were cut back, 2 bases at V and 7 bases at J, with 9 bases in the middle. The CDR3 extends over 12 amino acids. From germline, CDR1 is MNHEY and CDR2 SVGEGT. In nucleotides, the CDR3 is TGTGCCAGCAGTTACGGTTGGGGGGAGCAGTACTTC. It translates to CASSYGWGEQYF.

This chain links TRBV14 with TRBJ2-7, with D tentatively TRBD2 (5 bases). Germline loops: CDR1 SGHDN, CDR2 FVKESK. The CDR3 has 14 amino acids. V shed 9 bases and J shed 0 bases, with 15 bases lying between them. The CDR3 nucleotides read TGTGCCAGTTCCACCGGGATAACCTCCTACGAGCAGTACTTC. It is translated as CASSTGITSYEQYF.

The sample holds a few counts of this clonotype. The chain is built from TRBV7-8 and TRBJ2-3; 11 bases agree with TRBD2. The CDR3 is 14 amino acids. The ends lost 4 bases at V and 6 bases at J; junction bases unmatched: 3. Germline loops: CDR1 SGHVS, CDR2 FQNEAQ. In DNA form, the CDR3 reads TGTGCCAGCAGCTCGGGACTAGCGGCTGATACGCAGTATTTT. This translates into CASSSGLAADTQYF.

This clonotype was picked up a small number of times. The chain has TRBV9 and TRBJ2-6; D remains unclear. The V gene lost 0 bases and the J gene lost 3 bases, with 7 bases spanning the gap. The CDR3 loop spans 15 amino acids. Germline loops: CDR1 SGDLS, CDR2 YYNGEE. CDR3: CASSVEGYGANVLTF. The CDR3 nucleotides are TGTGCCAGCAGCGTAGAAGGTTATGGGGCCAACGTCCTGACTTTC.

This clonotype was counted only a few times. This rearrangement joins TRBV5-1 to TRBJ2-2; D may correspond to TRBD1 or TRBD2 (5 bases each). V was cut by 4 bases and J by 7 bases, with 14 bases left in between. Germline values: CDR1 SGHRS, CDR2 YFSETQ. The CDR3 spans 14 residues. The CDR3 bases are TGCGCCAGCAGCCCGGGACGTGGGGTCGGGGAGCTGTTTTTT. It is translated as CASSPGRGVGELFF.

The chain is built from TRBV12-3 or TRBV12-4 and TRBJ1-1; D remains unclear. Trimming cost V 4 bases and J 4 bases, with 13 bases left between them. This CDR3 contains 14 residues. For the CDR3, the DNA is TGTGCCAGCAGTTCTCCGGGAAAGGCCACTGAAGCTTTCTTT. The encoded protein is CASSSPGKATEAFF.

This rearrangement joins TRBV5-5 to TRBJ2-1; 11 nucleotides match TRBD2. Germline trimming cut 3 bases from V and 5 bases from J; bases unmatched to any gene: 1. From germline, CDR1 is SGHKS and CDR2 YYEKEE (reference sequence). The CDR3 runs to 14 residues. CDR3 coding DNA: TGTGCCAGCAGCTGGGGACTAGCGGACAATGAGCAGTTCTTC. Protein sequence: CASSWGLADNEQFF.

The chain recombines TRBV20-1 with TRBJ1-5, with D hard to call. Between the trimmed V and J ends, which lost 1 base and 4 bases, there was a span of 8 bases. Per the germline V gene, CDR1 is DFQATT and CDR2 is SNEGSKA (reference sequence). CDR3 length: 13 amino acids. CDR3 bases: TGCAGTGCTAGAGTGGCAGCGAATCAGCCCCAGCATTTT. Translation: CSARVAANQPQHF.

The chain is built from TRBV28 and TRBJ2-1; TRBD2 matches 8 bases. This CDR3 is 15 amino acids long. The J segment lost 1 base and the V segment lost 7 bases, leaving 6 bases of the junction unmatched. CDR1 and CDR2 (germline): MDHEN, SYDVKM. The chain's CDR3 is CASIGAGDSYNEQFF. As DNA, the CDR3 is TGTGCCAGCATCGGAGCGGGAGATTCCTACAATGAGCAGTTCTTC.

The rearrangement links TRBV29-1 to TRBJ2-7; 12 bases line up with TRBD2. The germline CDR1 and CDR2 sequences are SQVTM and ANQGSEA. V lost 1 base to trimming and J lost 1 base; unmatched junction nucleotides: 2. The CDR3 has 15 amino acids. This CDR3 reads CSVEGGTSGSYEQYF. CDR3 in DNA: TGCAGCGTTGAAGGGGGGACTAGCGGGTCCTACGAGCAGTACTTC.

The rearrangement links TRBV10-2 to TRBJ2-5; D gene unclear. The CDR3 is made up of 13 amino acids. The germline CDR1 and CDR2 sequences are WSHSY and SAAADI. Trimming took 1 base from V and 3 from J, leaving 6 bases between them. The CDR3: CASSEFLEETQYF. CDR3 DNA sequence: TGCGCCAGCAGTGAGTTCCTAGAAGAGACCCAGTACTTC.

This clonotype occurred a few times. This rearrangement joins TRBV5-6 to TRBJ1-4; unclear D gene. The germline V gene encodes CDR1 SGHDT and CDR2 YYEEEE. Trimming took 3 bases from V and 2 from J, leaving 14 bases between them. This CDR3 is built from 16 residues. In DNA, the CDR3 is TGTGCCAGCAGCTACACCGGGGAAGCCACTAATGAAAAACTGTTTTTT. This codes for CASSYTGEATNEKLFF.

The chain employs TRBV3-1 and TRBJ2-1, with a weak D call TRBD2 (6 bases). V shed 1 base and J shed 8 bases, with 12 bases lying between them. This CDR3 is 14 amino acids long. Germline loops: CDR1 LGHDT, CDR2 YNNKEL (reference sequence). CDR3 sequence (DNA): TGTGCCAGCAGCCAAGCGGGAGTGGGGGATGAGCAGTTCTTC. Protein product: CASSQAGVGDEQFF.

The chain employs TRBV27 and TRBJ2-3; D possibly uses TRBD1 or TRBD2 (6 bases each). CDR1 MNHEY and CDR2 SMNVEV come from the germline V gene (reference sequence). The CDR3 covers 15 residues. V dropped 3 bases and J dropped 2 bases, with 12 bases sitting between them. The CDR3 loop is CASSLGGPPTDTQYF. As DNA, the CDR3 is TGTGCCAGCAGTTTGGGGGGCCCCCCCACAGATACGCAGTATTTT.

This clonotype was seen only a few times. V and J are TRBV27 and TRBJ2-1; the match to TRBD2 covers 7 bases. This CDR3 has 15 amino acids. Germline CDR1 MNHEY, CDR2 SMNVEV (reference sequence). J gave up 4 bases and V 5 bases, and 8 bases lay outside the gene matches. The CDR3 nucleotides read TGTGCCAGCAGTAACGGGGCTAGCGGTTACAATGAGCAGTTCTTC. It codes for CASSNGASGYNEQFF.

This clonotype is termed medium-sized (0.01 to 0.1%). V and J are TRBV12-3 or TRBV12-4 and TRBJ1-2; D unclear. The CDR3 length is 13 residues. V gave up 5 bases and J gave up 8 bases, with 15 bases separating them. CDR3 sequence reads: CASSNGPHWGYTF. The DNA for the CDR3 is TGTGCCAGCAGTAACGGTCCCCACTGGGGCTACACCTTC.

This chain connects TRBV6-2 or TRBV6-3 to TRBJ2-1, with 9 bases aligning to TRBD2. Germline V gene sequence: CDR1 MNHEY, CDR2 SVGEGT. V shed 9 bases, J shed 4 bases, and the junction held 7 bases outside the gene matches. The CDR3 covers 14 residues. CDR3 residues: CASAEREVYNEQFF. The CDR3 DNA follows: TGTGCCAGTGCGGAGCGGGAGGTATACAATGAGCAGTTCTTC.

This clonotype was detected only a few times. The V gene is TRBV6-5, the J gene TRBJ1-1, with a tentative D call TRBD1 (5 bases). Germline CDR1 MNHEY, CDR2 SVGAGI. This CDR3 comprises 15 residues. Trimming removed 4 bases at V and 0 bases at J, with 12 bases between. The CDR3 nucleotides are TGTGCCAGCAGTTCCTCGGGACGGATGAACACTGAAGCTTTCTTT. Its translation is CASSSSGRMNTEAFF.

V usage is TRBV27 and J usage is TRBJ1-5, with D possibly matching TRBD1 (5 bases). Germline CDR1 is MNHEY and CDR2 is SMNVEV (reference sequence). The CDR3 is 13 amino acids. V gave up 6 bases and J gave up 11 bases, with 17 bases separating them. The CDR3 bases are TGTGCCAGCAGGGACATCAACTCCGGGGCCCAGCATTTT. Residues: CASRDINSGAQHF.

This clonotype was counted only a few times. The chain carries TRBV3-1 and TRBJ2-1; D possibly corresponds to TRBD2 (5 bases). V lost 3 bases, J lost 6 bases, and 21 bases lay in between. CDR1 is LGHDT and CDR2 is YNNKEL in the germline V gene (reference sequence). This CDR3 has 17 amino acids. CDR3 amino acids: CASSHVSGVSWGNEQFF. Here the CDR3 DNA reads TGTGCCAGCAGCCATGTTTCCGGGGTTAGTTGGGGCAATGAGCAGTTCTTC.

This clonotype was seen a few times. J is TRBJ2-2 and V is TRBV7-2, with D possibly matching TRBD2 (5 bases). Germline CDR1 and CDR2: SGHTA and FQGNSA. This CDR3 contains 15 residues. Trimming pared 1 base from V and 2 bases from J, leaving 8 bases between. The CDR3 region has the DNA TGTGCCAGCAGCTTAGAACTAGTTAACACCGGGGAGCTGTTTTTT. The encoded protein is CASSLELVNTGELFF.